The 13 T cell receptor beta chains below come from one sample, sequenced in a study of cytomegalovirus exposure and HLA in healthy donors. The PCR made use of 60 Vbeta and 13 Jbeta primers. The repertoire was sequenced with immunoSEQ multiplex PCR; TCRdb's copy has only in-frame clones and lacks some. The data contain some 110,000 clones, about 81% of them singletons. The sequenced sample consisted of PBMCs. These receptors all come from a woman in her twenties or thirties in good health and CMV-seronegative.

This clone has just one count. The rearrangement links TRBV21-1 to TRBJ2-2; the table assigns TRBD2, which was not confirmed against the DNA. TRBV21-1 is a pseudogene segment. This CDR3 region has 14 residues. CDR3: CASTGGANTGELFF. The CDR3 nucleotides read TGTGCCAGCACGGGGGGAGCGAACACCGGGGAGCTGTTTTTT.

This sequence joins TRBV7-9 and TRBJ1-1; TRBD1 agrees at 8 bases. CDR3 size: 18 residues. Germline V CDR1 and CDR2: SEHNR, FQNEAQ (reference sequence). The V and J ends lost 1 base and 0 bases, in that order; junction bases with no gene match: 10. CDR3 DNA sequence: TGTGCCAGCAGCTTAGTCGGCAGGGGGCCCCGGGTGAACACTGAAGCTTTCTTT. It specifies CASSLVGRGPRVNTEAFF.

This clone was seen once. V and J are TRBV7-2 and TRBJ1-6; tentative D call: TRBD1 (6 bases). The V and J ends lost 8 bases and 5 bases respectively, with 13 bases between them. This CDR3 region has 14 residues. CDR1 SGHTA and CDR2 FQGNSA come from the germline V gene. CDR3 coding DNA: TGTGCCAGCGGATGGACAGTTGATAATTCACCCCTCCACTTT. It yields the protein CASGWTVDNSPLHF.

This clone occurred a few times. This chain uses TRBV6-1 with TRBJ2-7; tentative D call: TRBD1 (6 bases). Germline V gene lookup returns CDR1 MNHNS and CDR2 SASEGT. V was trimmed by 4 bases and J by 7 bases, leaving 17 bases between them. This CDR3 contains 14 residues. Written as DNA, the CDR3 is TGTGCCAGCAGTGGAGGGGGTCCCTTGGAGGAGCAGTACTTC. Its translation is CASSGGGPLEEQYF.

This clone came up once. For the CDR3, the DNA is TGTGCCAGCAGCTCAGGACGGGGAGTCGCCGGGGAGCTGTTTTTT. This gives the protein CASSSGRGVAGELFF. This rearrangement joins TRBV6-1 to TRBJ2-2; TRBD2 is a possible D gene (5 bases). The CDR3 contains 15 residues. Germline V gene lookup returns CDR1 MNHNS and CDR2 SASEGT. Between the trimmed V and J ends, which lost 6 bases and 6 bases, there was a span of 17 bases.

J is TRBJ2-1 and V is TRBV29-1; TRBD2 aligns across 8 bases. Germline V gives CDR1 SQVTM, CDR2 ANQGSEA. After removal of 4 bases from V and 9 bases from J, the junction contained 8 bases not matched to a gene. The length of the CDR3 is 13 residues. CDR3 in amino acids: CSVGVAGTGEQFF. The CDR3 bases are TGCAGCGTTGGGGTAGCGGGAACGGGTGAGCAGTTCTTC.

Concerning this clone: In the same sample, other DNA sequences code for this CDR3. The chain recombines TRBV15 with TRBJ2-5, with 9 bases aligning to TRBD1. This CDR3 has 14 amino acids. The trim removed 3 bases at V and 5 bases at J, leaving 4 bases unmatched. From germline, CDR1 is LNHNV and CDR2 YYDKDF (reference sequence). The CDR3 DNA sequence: TGTGCCACCAGCAGGGACAGGGGAGGGGAGACCCAGTACTTC. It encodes CATSRDRGGETQYF.

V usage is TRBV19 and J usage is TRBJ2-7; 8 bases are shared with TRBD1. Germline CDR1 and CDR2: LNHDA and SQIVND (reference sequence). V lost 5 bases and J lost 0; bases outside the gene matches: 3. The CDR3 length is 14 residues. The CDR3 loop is CASSFTGGSYEQYF. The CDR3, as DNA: TGTGCCAGTAGTTTCACAGGGGGCTCCTACGAGCAGTACTTC.

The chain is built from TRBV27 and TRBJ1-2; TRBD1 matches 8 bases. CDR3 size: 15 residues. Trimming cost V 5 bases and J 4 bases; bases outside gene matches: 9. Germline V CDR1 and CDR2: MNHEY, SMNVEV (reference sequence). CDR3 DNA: TGTGCCAGCAGTGGAAGCAGGGGGCTGGTCTATGGCTACACCTTC. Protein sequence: CASSGSRGLVYGYTF.

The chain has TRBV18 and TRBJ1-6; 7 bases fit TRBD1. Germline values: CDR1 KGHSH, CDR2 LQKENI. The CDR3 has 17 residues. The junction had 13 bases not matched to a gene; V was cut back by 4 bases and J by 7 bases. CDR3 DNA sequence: TGTGCCAGCTCACAAGACAGGGCCCCGGCCCTAAATTCACCCCTCCACTTT. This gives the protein CASSQDRAPALNSPLHF.

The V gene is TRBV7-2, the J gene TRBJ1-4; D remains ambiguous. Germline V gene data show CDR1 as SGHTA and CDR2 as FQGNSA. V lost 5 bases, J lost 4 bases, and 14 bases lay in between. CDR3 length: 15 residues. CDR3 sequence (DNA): TGTGCCAGCAGCCGCGCGGGAGGAAGTAATGAAAAACTGTTTTTT. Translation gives CASSRAGGSNEKLFF.

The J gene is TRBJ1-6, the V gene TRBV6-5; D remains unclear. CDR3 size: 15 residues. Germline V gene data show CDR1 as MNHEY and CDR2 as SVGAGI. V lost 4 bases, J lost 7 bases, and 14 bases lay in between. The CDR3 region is CASSSRGGMNSPLHF. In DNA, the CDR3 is TGTGCCAGCAGTTCCCGAGGAGGGATGAATTCACCCCTCCACTTT.

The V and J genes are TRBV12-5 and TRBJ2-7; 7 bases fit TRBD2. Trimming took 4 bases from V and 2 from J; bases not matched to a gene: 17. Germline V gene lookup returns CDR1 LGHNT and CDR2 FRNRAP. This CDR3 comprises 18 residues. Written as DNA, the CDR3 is TGTGCTAGTGGTTCGAACCTAATCTCGACTAGCAGAGCCTACGAGCAGTACTTC. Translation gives CASGSNLISTSRAYEQYF.